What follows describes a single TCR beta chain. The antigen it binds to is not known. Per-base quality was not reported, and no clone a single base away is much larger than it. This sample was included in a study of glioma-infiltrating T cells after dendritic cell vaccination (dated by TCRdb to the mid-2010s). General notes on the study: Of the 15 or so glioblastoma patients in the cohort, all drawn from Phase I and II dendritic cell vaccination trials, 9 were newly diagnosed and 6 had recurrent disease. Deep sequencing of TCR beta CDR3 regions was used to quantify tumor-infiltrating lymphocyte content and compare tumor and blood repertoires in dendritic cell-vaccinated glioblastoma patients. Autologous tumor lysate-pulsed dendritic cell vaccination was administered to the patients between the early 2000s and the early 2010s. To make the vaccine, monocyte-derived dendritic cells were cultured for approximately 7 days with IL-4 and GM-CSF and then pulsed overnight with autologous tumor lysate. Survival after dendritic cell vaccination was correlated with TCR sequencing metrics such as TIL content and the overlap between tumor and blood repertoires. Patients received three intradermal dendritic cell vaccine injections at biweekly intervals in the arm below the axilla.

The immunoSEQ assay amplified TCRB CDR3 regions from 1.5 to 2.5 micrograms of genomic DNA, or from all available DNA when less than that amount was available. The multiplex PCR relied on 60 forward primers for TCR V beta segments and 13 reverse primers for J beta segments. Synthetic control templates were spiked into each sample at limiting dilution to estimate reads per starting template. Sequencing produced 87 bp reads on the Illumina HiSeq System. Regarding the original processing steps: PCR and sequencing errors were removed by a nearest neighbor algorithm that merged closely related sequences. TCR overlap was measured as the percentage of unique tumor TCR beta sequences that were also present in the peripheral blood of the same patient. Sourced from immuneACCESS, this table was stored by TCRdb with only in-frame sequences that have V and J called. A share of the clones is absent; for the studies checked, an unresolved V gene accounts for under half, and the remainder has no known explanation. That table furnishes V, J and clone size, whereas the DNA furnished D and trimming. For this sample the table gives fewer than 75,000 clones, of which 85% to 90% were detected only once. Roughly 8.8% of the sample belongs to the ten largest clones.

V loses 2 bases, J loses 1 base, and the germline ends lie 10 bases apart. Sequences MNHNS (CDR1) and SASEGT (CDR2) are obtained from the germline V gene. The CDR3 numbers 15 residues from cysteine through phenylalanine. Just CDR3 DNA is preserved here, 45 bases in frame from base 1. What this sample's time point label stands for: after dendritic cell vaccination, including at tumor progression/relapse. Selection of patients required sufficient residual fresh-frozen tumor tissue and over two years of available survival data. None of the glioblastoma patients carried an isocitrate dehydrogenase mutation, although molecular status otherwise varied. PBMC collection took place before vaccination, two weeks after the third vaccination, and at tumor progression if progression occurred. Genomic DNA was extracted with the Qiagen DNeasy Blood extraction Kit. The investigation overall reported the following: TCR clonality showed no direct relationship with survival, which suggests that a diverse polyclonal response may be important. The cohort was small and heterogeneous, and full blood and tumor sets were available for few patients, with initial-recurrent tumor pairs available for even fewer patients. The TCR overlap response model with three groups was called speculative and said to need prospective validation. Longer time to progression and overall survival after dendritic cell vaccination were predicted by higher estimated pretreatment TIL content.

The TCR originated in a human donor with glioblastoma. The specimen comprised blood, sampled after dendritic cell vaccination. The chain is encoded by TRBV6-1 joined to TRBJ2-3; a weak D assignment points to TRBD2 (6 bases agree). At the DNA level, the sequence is TGTGCCAGCAGTGAATGGGGCGGGGGCACAGATACGCAGTATTTT. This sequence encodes CASSEWGGGTDTQYF.